Below, 19 T cell receptor beta chains from the same sample are listed, as sequenced in a study of T cell repertoires in cytomegalovirus infection. TCRdb recomputed calls from the reads with MiXCR, one row per CDR3 protein. Of 84,000 or so distinct CDR3 sequences in the sample, approximately 43% were seen once. Their antigens remain unidentified. The material sequenced was CD8+ T cells from cultured PBMCs, taken from culture after CMV antigen stimulation. These TCRs come from a human donor in good health (CMV status not recorded). Some clones in this sample may be carry-over from other donors' samples.

This clonotype was picked up a small number of times. The chain uses TRBV7-6 and TRBJ1-5; maybe TRBD1 (6 bases). CDR3 length: 15 residues. The germline V gene has CDR1 SGHVS and CDR2 FNYEAQ. V was cut by 5 bases and J by 7 bases, with 18 bases left in between. CDR3 in DNA: TGTGCCAGCAGCCCACTGCGATCTACAGGGCAGCCCCAGCATTTT. Encoded protein: CASSPLRSTGQPQHF.

This clonotype was seen only a few times. V and J are TRBV7-2 and TRBJ2-1; 10 bases match TRBD1. Germline CDR1 SGHTA, CDR2 FQGNSA. Trimming at V came to 1 base and at J to 8 bases, leaving 5 bases not matched to a gene. The CDR3 sequence is 15 residues long. CDR3 protein: CASSLEGQGWHEQFF. The CDR3 DNA follows: TGTGCCAGCAGCTTAGAGGGACAGGGGTGGCATGAGCAGTTCTTC.

The chain recombines TRBV15 with TRBJ2-7, with D possibly called TRBD1 or TRBD2 (5 bases each). This CDR3 is built from 16 residues. V dropped 0 bases and J dropped 2 bases, with 14 bases sitting between them. The germline gives CDR1 LNHNV, CDR2 YYDKDF (reference sequence). As DNA, the CDR3 is TGTGCCACCAGCAGAGATAGCCGGGACCGTCCCTACGAGCAGTACTTC. It yields the protein CATSRDSRDRPYEQYF. The full variable domain, its missing parts supplied by reference TRBV15 and TRBJ2-7, is DAMVIQNPRYQVTQFGKPVTLSCSQTLNHNVMYWYQQKSSQAPKLLFHYYDKDFNNEADTPDNFQSRRPNTSFCFLDIRSPGLGDTAMYLCATSRDSRDRPYEQYFGPGTRLTVT.

This chain's CDR3 is CASSLGTSGGFYEQFF. Here the CDR3 DNA reads TGTGCCAGCAGCCTTGGGACTAGCGGGGGTTTTTATGAGCAGTTCTTC. V gene TRBV12-3 or TRBV12-4 combines with J gene TRBJ2-1, with 14 bases that match TRBD2. This CDR3 is 16 amino acids long. V lost 6 bases and J lost 8; bases outside the gene matches: 9.

This clonotype was recorded at least ten times. The chain recombines TRBV7-8 with TRBJ2-5, with 10 bases matching TRBD1. Germline V gene data show CDR1 as SGHVS and CDR2 as FQNEAQ. The J segment lost 4 bases and the V segment lost 0 bases, leaving 2 bases of the junction unmatched. The CDR3 is 15 residues long. DNA for the CDR3: TGTGCCAGCAGCTTAGCGTGGACAGGGGGAGAGACCCAGTACTTC. Encoded protein: CASSLAWTGGETQYF.

This chain links TRBV6-6 with TRBJ2-5; D gene uncertain. V was shortened by 5 bases and J by 9 bases, with 10 bases between the two germline ends. The CDR3 extends over 11 amino acids. Germline-derived CDR1 and CDR2 are MNHNY and SVGAGI (reference sequence). The CDR3 nucleotides are TGTGCCAGCAGTGAGCTGGTGCCCCAGTACTTC. Translating gives CASSELVPQYF.

The CDR3 DNA reads as TGTGCCAGCAGTGCGCTCTACGAGCAGTACTTC. Its translation is CASSALYEQYF. The rearrangement joins TRBV6-5 to TRBJ2-7, with D unresolved. Between the trimmed V and J ends, which lost 5 bases and 3 bases, there was a span of 5 bases. The CDR3 runs to 11 residues. Germline-derived CDR1 and CDR2 are MNHEY and SVGAGI.

The V call is TRBV6-1, the J call TRBJ2-7; 14 bases are a match to TRBD2. Germline V gene sequence: CDR1 MNHNS, CDR2 SASEGT. The CDR3 has 16 residues. After removal of 5 bases from V and 4 bases from J, the junction contained 7 bases not matched to a gene. The CDR3 DNA reads TGTGCCAGCAGTCCATCCGGGACTAGCGGGAGATACGAGCAGTACTTC. Its protein is CASSPSGTSGRYEQYF.

This sequence joins TRBV7-2 and TRBJ2-5; TRBD2 matches at 12 bases. After removal of 0 bases from V and 6 bases from J, the junction contained 5 bases not matched to a gene. CDR3 length equals 16 residues. CDR1 and CDR2 (germline): SGHTA, FQGNSA. This CDR3 is CASSLATSGSRKTQYF. CDR3 DNA sequence: TGTGCCAGCAGCTTAGCGACTAGCGGGAGTAGAAAGACCCAGTACTTC.

The chain carries TRBV12-3 or TRBV12-4 and TRBJ2-2; 13 bases match TRBD2. The CDR3 loop spans 16 amino acids. V shed 6 bases and J 5 bases; nucleotides not matched to a gene: 6. The DNA for the CDR3 is TGTGCCAGCAGATCAGGACTAGCGGGAGTTACCGGGGAGCTGTTTTTT. Translated: CASRSGLAGVTGELFF.

The V call is TRBV28, the J call TRBJ2-7; D gene unclear. Per the germline V gene, CDR1 is MDHEN and CDR2 is SYDVKM. The CDR3 spans 15 residues. V dropped 6 bases and J dropped 4 bases, with 19 bases sitting between them. CDR3 sequence: CASSRPLVIRYEQYF. The CDR3 region has the DNA TGTGCCAGCAGCCGCCCTCTAGTTATTCGGTACGAGCAGTACTTC.

The V and J genes are TRBV6-6 and TRBJ2-3; D is perhaps TRBD1 or TRBD2 (6 bases each). CDR3 length equals 16 residues. Trimming removed 2 bases at V and 0 bases at J, with 12 bases between. CDR1 and CDR2 from the germline V gene are MNHNY and SVGAGI (reference sequence). CDR3 loop: CASSYGGLDSTDTQYF. CDR3 DNA: TGTGCCAGCAGTTACGGGGGGCTAGATAGCACAGATACGCAGTATTTT.

The chain is built from TRBV7-2 and TRBJ2-2; 14 bases fit TRBD2. Germline CDR1 and CDR2: SGHTA and FQGNSA. The V and J ends lost 6 bases and 3 bases, in that order; junction bases with no gene match: 6. The CDR3 contains 17 residues. The CDR3 loop is CASSPGLAGVYTGELFF. The CDR3, as DNA: TGTGCCAGCAGTCCGGGACTAGCGGGAGTATACACCGGGGAGCTGTTTTTT.

The gene calls are TRBV11-2 and TRBJ2-3; D is possibly TRBD1 or TRBD2 (5 bases each). Per the germline V gene, CDR1 is SGHAT and CDR2 is FQNNGV. V was trimmed by 0 bases and J by 0 bases, leaving 10 bases between them. CDR3 length equals 16 residues. The CDR3 is CASSLERGASTDTQYF. The DNA for the CDR3 is TGTGCCAGCAGCTTAGAACGGGGCGCCAGCACAGATACGCAGTATTTT.

The chain carries TRBV7-9 and TRBJ2-1, with 12 positions matching TRBD2. Germline CDR1 reads SEHNR; CDR2 reads FQNEAQ (reference sequence). Losses at the gene ends were 4 bases for V and 0 bases for J; bases not matched to a gene: 16. There are 21 residues in the CDR3. This CDR3 reads CASSSPPGTSGLPSSYNEQFF. CDR3 DNA: TGTGCCAGCAGCTCCCCCCCCGGGACTAGCGGGCTACCGAGCTCCTACAATGAGCAGTTCTTC. The whole variable domain, remainder taken from reference TRBV7-9 and TRBJ2-1, is DTGVSQNPRHKITKRGQNVTFRCDPISEHNRLYWYRQTLGQGPEFLTYFQNEAQLEKSRLLSDRFSAERPKGSFSTLEIQRTEQGDSAMYLCASSSPPGTSGLPSSYNEQFFGPGTRLTVL.

This sequence joins TRBV7-9 and TRBJ2-5, with TRBD1 matching 10 bases. This CDR3 is 16 amino acids long. Germline loops: CDR1 SEHNR, CDR2 FQNEAQ (reference sequence). With V trimmed by 5 bases and J by 5 bases, 11 bases remained unmatched. The DNA of the CDR3 is TGTGCCAGCAGCACCCCTGACAGGGGGCTTTGGGAGACCCAGTACTTC. It is translated as CASSTPDRGLWETQYF.

The CDR3 here is CASDGGRLAGTDTQYF. The CDR3 DNA reads as TGTGCCAGCGACGGTGGAAGGCTAGCGGGAACAGATACGCAGTATTTT. This chain links TRBV7-3 with TRBJ2-3, with 9 bases identical to TRBD2. Trimming removed 8 bases from V and 3 bases from J; junction bases left unmatched: 12. This CDR3 has 16 residues. From germline, CDR1 is SGHTA and CDR2 FQGTGA.

The chain uses TRBV5-4 and TRBJ2-1; 10 bases fit TRBD2. Trimming removed 0 bases from V and 5 bases from J; junction bases left unmatched: 5. CDR1 and CDR2 (germline): SGHNT, YYREEE (reference sequence). The CDR3 has 16 amino acids. The CDR3 DNA follows: TGTGCCAGCAGCTTGGCAGGTCTAGCGGGAGACAATGAGCAGTTCTTC. Translation: CASSLAGLAGDNEQFF.

CDR3 loop: CASSLPGTSGYNEQFF. Here the CDR3 DNA reads TGTGCCAGCAGCCTACCCGGGACTAGCGGCTACAATGAGCAGTTCTTC. The gene calls are TRBV9 and TRBJ2-1; 11 bases agree with TRBD2. The trim removed 4 bases at V and 3 bases at J, leaving 6 bases unmatched. The CDR3 runs to 16 residues. Per germline, CDR1 SGDLS and CDR2 YYNGEE.